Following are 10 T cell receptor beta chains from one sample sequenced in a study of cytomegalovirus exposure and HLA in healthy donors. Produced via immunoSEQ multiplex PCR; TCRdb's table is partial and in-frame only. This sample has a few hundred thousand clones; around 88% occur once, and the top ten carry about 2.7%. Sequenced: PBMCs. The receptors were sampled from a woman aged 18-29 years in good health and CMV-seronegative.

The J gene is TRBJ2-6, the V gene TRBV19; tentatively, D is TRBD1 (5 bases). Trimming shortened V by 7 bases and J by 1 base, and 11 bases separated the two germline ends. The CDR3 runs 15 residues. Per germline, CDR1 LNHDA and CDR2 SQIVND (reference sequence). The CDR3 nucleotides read TGTGCCAGTAAACAGGAAGGGTCTGGGGCCAACGTCCTGACTTTC. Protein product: CASKQEGSGANVLTF.

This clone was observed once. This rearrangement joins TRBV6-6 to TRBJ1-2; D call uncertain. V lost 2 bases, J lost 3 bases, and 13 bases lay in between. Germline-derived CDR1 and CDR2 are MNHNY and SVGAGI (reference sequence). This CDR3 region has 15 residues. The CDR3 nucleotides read TGTGCCAGCAGTTACGCGGAGATTGTGGACTATGGCTACACCTTC. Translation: CASSYAEIVDYGYTF.

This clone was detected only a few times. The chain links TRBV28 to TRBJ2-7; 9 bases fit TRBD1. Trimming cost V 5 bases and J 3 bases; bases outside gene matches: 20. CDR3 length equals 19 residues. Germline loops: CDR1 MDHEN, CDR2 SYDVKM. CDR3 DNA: TGTGCCAGCAGTGTATATCCCGGGACAGGGAGATTTTCGAACTACGAGCAGTACTTC. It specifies CASSVYPGTGRFSNYEQYF.

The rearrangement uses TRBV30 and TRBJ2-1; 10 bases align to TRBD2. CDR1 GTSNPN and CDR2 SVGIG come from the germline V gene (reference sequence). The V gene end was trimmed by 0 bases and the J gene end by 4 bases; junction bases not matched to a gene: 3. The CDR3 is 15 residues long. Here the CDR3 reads CAWSVGAGGYNEQFF. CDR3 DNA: TGTGCCTGGAGTGTCGGAGCGGGAGGGTACAATGAGCAGTTCTTC. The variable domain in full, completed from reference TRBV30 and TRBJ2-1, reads SQTIHQWPATLVQPVGSPLSLECTVEGTSNPNLYWYRQAAGRGLQLLFYSVGIGQISSEVPQNLSASRPQDRQFILSSKKLLLSDSGFYLCAWSVGAGGYNEQFFGPGTRLTVL.

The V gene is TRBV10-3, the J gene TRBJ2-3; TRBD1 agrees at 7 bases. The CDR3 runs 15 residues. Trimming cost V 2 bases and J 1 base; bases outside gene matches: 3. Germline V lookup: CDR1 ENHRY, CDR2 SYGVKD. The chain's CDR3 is CAISENRGGTDTQYF. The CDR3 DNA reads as TGTGCCATCAGTGAGAACAGGGGCGGCACAGATACGCAGTATTTT.

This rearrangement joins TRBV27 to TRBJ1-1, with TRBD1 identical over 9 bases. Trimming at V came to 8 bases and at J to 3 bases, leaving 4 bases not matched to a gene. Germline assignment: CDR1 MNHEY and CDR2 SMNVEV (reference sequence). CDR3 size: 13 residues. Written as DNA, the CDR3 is TGTGCCAGCGCCACAGGGGGCCACACTGAAGCTTTCTTT. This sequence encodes CASATGGHTEAFF.

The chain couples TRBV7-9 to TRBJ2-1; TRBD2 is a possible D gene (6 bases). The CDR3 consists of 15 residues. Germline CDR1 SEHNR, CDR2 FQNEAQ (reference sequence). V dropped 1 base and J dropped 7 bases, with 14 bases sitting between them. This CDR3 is CASSLEVLGGNEQFF. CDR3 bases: TGTGCCAGCAGCTTAGAGGTGTTGGGGGGTAATGAGCAGTTCTTC. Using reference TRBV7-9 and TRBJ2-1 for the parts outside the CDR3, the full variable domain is DTGVSQNPRHKITKRGQNVTFRCDPISEHNRLYWYRQTLGQGPEFLTYFQNEAQLEKSRLLSDRFSAERPKGSFSTLEIQRTEQGDSAMYLCASSLEVLGGNEQFFGPGTRLTVL.

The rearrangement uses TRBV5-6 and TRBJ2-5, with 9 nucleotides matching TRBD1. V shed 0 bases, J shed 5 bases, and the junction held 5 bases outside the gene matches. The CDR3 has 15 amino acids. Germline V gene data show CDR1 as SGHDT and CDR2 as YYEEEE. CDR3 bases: TGTGCCAGCAGCTTGGGGCAGACAGGGGGGGAGACCCAGTACTTC. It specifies CASSLGQTGGETQYF.

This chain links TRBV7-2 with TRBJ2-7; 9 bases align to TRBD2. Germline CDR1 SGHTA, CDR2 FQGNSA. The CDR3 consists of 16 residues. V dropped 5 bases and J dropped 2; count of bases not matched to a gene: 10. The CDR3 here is CASSPGRAGGTYEQYF. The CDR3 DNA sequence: TGTGCCAGCAGCCCGGGGAGGGCGGGAGGGACCTACGAGCAGTACTTC. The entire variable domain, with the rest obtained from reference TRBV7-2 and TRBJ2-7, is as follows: GAGVSQSPSNKVTEKGKDVELRCDPISGHTALYWYRQSLGQGLEFLIYFQGNSAPDKSGLPSDRFSAERTGGSVSTLTIQRTQQEDSAVYLCASSPGRAGGTYEQYFGPGTRLTVT.

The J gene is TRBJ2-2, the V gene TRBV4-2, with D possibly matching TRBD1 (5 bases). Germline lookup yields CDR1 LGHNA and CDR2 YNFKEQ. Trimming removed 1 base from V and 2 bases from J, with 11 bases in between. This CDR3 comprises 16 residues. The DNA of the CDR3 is TGTGCCAGCAGCCAAGTGACAGCTACAAACACCGGGGAGCTGTTTTTT. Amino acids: CASSQVTATNTGELFF.